This TCR beta chain was captured by sequencing in a study of T-cell memory formation after mild COVID-19. Study-wide results and caveats: Certain responding clones were present in pre-infection memory, suggesting participation of cross-reactive memory. CD4+ contracting clones were mainly CM and EM; CD8+ ones, EMRA.

This clonotype was observed a handful of times. Its antigen is still unknown. TCRdb re-derived calls from the 5' RACE reads in MiXCR, one entry per CDR3 protein. The data contain about 170,000 distinct CDR3 sequences, 10% to 15% of them singletons. After removal of 3 bases from V and 7 bases from J, the junction contained 14 bases not matched to a gene. The CDR3 is 17 amino acids. The origin of this receptor is a man aged 18-30 years who had mild COVID-19 (a few samples of this study predate the infection). Cell type and time point are not known. Source material: PBMCs or a T cell subset sorted from them (not recorded which). The J gene is TRBJ1-1, the V gene TRBV12-3 or TRBV12-4; the match to TRBD1 covers 10 bases. The CDR3 region has the DNA TGTGCCAGCAGTTTTCGACAGGGGGCGGTGGTTGACGGTGAAGCTTTCTTT. Protein: CASSFRQGAVVDGEAFF.